This T cell receptor beta chain was captured by sequencing in a study of CD8 T cells in Susac syndrome (dated by TCRdb to between 2018 and 2020). Regarding the complete study: Repertoire sequencing was used to test whether CD8+ T cell activation and differentiation in Susac syndrome was antigen driven. The study compared CD8+ T cell repertoire clonality among roughly 12 healthy donors, around 14 Susac syndrome patients and about 16 multiple sclerosis patients.

RNA was extracted with the RNeasy kit and about 0.45 to 1 ug was reverse transcribed using random hexamers. TCR beta CDR3 regions were amplified with the immunoSEQ multiplex PCR assay covering 54 Vbeta and 13 Jbeta segments. PCR amplification bias was corrected by using a synthetic template baseline for primer optimization and computational correction. Processing in the source paper ran as follows. Reads were annotated to V, D and J genes according to IMGT and were analyzed with immunoSEQ Analyzer, with only productive sequences retained. To calculate clonality, Shannon entropy was normalized by log2 of the number of productive unique sequences and then subtracted from one. For each patient and control, public and private clones were evaluated within the 100 most prevalent clones. Susac-specific clones were defined as absent from healthy and MS cohorts, 800 to 1,200 published viral clones and other ImmuneACCESS disease sequences. TCRdb reworked the public reads: Q25 trimming with fastp, MiXCR clone assembly, productive beta chains retained. CDR3 protein sequences are deduplicated, and each keeps its most common genes and DNA. These V and J calls rely on TCRdb rather than the paper's analysis. In all, the sample holds 110,000 to 150,000 distinct CDR3 sequences, and 94% of those were seen once. Of the sample, 0.25% to 0.3% falls within the top ten clones.

The CDR3 measures 14 amino acids from cysteine to phenylalanine. CDR3 DNA only is kept here, 42 bases in frame from base 1. V is reduced by 5 bases and J by 0 bases, leaving a spacing of 11 bases between them. Reading the germline V gene (reference sequence) gives CDR1 MNHEY and CDR2 SMNVEV. To note about this clonotype: Its antigen target is currently unknown. One base away there is no much larger clone; base qualities are not given.

Peripheral blood CD8+ and CD4+ T cells from healthy donors, Susac syndrome patients and multiple sclerosis patients were profiled by high-throughput TCR beta sequencing. Healthy donors were age- and sex-matched controls. CD8+ TEMRA cells were enriched by FACS, while bulk CD8+ and CD4+ T cells were purified by magnetic negative isolation. Blood was collected in EDTA tubes and processed within 24 hours, with PBMCs isolated through density gradient centrifugation. PBMCs intended for TCR sequencing were frozen in liquid nitrogen and were later thawed in a 37 degrees C water bath. Purity of sorted or isolated CD4+, CD8+ and CD8+ TEMRA cells was at least 90%. Overall results and qualifications from the work: The number of individuals in the TCR sequencing and HLA analysis was recognized as being relatively small.

The rearranged segments are TRBV27 and TRBJ2-7; a weak D assignment points to TRBD2 (6 bases agree). The sample comprised CD8+ T cells from PBMCs. This TCR came from a human donor in good health. The base sequence is TGTGCCAGCAGTAATAGCGGTACCTCCTACGAGCAGTACTTC. It is translated as CASSNSGTSYEQYF.